These 13 T cell receptor beta chains came from one sample sequenced in a study of identical twins. TCRdb reprocessed the 5' RACE reads via MiXCR and lists one record per CDR3 protein. This table holds 650,000 to 800,000 distinct CDR3 sequences, 8.5% to 9.5% found once. These data were likewise used in another study, on yellow fever vaccine responses in identical twins.

The source material was PBMCs. These receptors originate from a woman under 30 in good health.

This clonotype was seen a handful of times. The rearrangement joins TRBV18 to TRBJ1-1; TRBD1 might be the D (5 bases). The germline V gene has CDR1 KGHSH and CDR2 LQKENI. CDR3 length: 13 residues. Deletions cut 1 base from V and 8 bases from J, with 11 bases between. DNA of the CDR3: TGTGCCAGCTCACCACAAAGGGACGCAGAAGCTTTCTTT. It encodes CASSPQRDAEAFF.

The genes are TRBV18 and TRBJ1-2, with TRBD1 matching over 8 bases. Germline CDR1 is KGHSH and CDR2 is LQKENI. V lost 3 bases, J lost 4 bases, and 7 bases stayed unmatched. The CDR3 length is 15 residues. The CDR3: CASSPAGQGFYGYTF. As DNA, the CDR3 is TGTGCCAGCTCACCGGCAGGACAGGGCTTCTATGGCTACACCTTC.

This clonotype appeared many times. The rearrangement uses TRBV7-9 and TRBJ2-3; TRBD2 agrees at 9 bases. The germline CDR1 and CDR2 sequences are SEHNR and FQNEAQ (reference sequence). V dropped 4 bases and J dropped 6; count of bases not matched to a gene: 8. The CDR3 has 15 residues. CDR3: CASSSRSGGRDTQYF. CDR3 sequence (DNA): TGTGCCAGCAGCTCCCGCAGCGGGGGGCGCGATACGCAGTATTTT. The full variable domain, completed using reference TRBV7-9 and TRBJ2-3, is DTGVSQNPRHKITKRGQNVTFRCDPISEHNRLYWYRQTLGQGPEFLTYFQNEAQLEKSRLLSDRFSAERPKGSFSTLEIQRTEQGDSAMYLCASSSRSGGRDTQYFGPGTRLTVL.

Many counts were recorded for this clonotype. CDR3 region: CASSPWVAGGPWDNEQFF. CDR3 sequence (DNA): TGTGCCAGCAGTCCCTGGGTAGCGGGGGGGCCTTGGGACAATGAGCAGTTCTTC. V is TRBV12-3 or TRBV12-4 and J is TRBJ2-1, with 11 positions matching TRBD2. The CDR3 spans 18 residues. V lost 5 bases and J lost 5; bases outside the gene matches: 14.

The V gene is TRBV12-3 or TRBV12-4, the J gene TRBJ2-1, with D perhaps given as TRBD1 or TRBD2 (5 bases each). V was shortened by 2 bases and J by 0 bases, with 8 bases between the two germline ends. The CDR3 contains 15 residues. CDR3 amino acids: CASSLLGVSYNEQFF. In DNA form, the CDR3 reads TGTGCCAGCAGTTTATTGGGGGTCTCCTACAATGAGCAGTTCTTC.

V is TRBV20-1 and J is TRBJ2-7, with 10 bases lining up with TRBD2. Per the germline V gene, CDR1 is DFQATT and CDR2 is SNEGSKA (reference sequence). The CDR3 has 16 amino acids. After removal of 3 bases from V and 0 bases from J, the junction contained 8 bases not matched to a gene. The CDR3 region is CSARAGLASSSYEQYF. The CDR3 DNA reads as TGCAGTGCTAGGGCGGGACTAGCGTCGAGCTCCTACGAGCAGTACTTC.

CDR3 DNA sequence: TGTGCTGTGACAGGGACCACCGGGGAGCTGTTTTTT. This sequence encodes CAVTGTTGELFF. V usage is TRBV12-5 and J usage is TRBJ2-2; 7 bases match TRBD1. The CDR3 length is 12 residues. Germline CDR1 and CDR2: LGHNT and FRNRAP. J gave up 4 bases and V 11 bases, and 4 bases lay outside the gene matches.

The CDR3 protein is CASSQIGRGRELFF. The CDR3 bases are TGTGCCAGCAGCCAAATAGGGAGGGGCCGGGAGCTGTTTTTT. The chain links TRBV11-2 to TRBJ2-2, with 7 bases that match TRBD2. Germline CDR1 reads SGHAT; CDR2 reads FQNNGV. The J segment lost 9 bases and the V segment lost 5 bases, leaving 9 bases of the junction unmatched. CDR3 size: 14 residues.

Ten or more counts support this clonotype. This chain links TRBV20-1 with TRBJ1-5; 8 bases align to TRBD1. Germline CDR1 reads DFQATT; CDR2 reads SNEGSKA (reference sequence). The CDR3 runs 16 residues. V shed 1 base, J shed 6 bases, and the junction held 11 bases outside the gene matches. CDR3 residues: CSARGLDREGSQPQHF. DNA for the CDR3: TGCAGTGCTAGAGGTTTGGACAGGGAGGGGAGTCAGCCCCAGCATTTT.

V is TRBV12-3 or TRBV12-4 and J is TRBJ2-2, with TRBD2 matching over 12 bases. V trimming: 5 bases; J trimming: 1 base; junction bases outside the gene matches: 11. CDR3 length: 19 amino acids. CDR3 sequence: CASSPGTSGRSMNTGELFF. The CDR3 DNA sequence: TGTGCCAGCAGTCCCGGGACTAGCGGGCGGTCCATGAACACCGGGGAGCTGTTTTTT.

The genes are TRBV9 and TRBJ2-1, with TRBD1 matching over 9 bases. V shed 0 bases, J shed 4 bases, and the junction held 2 bases outside the gene matches. The germline V gene has CDR1 SGDLS and CDR2 YYNGEE. This CDR3 has 15 residues. DNA of the CDR3: TGTGCCAGCAGCGTAGGGACAGGGGTTTACAATGAGCAGTTCTTC. It codes for CASSVGTGVYNEQFF.

The V call is TRBV7-6, the J call TRBJ2-5, with a weak D call TRBD1 (6 bases). Germline CDR1 SGHVS, CDR2 FNYEAQ. Between the trimmed V and J ends, which lost 5 bases and 5 bases, there was a span of 15 bases. This CDR3 region has 14 residues. The CDR3 reads CASSEPIQGETQYF. CDR3 nucleotide sequence: TGTGCCAGCAGCGAACCGATCCAGGGGGAGACCCAGTACTTC. Drawing the rest from reference TRBV7-6 and TRBJ2-5, the complete variable domain is GAGVSQSPRYKVTKRGQDVALRCDPISGHVSLYWYRQALGQGPEFLTYFNYEAQQDKSGLPNDRFSAERPEGSISTLTIQRTEQRDSAMYRCASSEPIQGETQYFGPGTRLLVL.

CDR3 in DNA: TGTGCCAGCAGTCCCATTGGCGCTGAAGCTTTCTTT. Encoded protein: CASSPIGAEAFF. J is TRBJ1-1 and V is TRBV6-5; no definite D call. Germline V gene sequence: CDR1 MNHEY, CDR2 SVGAGI. Trimming shortened V by 5 bases and J by 6 bases, and 10 bases separated the two germline ends. This CDR3 is 12 amino acids long.